The text below deals with one T cell receptor beta chain. These data belong to a study of blood T cell repertoires in COVID-19. Looking at the study overall: T cells, B-cell-depleted T cells, or PBMCs supplied cDNA or gDNA.

The assay was immunoSEQ multiplex PCR, and TCRdb's table has in-frame clones only and misses some. In the table there are roughly 460,000 clones, 85% to 90% of which are singletons. With 4 bases clipped from V and 4 bases from J, the junction kept 10 bases outside the gene matches. The CDR3 is 16 residues long. Germline loops: CDR1 SGHAT, CDR2 FQNNGV. Sequencing input: peripheral blood. This TCR came from a man in his late teens or twenties with COVID-19, enrolled during active disease. The chain has TRBV11-2 and TRBJ2-3; 8 bases map to TRBD2. CDR3 residues: CASSSVSGADPDTQYF. The CDR3 region has the DNA TGTGCCAGCAGCTCCGTTAGCGGGGCGGACCCAGATACGCAGTATTTT.